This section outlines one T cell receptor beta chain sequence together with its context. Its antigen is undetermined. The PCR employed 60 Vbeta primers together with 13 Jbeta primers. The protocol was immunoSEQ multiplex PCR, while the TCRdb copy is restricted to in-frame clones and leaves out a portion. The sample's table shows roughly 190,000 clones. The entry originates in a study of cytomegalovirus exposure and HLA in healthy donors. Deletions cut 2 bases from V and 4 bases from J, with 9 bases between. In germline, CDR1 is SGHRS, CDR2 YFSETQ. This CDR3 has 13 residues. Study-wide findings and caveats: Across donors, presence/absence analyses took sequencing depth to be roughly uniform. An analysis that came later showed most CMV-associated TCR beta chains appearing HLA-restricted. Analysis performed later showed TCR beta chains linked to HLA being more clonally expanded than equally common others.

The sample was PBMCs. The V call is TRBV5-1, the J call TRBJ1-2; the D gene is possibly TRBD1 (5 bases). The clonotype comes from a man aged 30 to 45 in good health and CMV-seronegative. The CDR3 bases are TGCGCCAGCAGCTTACAGGAGAGCTATGGCTACACCTTC. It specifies CASSLQESYGYTF.